This T cell receptor (beta chain) was identified during a study of blood T cell repertoires in COVID-19. TCRdb's copy holds only in-frame clones and misses some; the assay was immunoSEQ multiplex PCR. The sample lists about 150,000 clones; roughly 86% were seen once. The V gene lost 6 bases and the J gene lost 2 bases, with 16 bases spanning the gap. The CDR3 length is 15 residues. CDR1 MDHEN and CDR2 SYDVKM come from the germline V gene. Sequenced: peripheral blood. The receptor comes from a man between 60 and 70 years old with COVID-19, enrolled during active disease. The rearrangement joins TRBV28 to TRBJ1-2; maybe TRBD1 (6 bases). The CDR3 DNA is TGTGCCAGCAGCACCCATGGGGGGGCAAACTATGGCTACACCTTC. This codes for CASSTHGGANYGYTF.